This T cell receptor beta chain comes out of a study of cytomegalovirus exposure and HLA in healthy donors. V lost 3 bases, J lost 6 bases, and 9 bases stayed unmatched. CDR3 size: 15 residues. Per germline, CDR1 KGHSH and CDR2 LQKENI. The protocol was immunoSEQ multiplex PCR, while the TCRdb copy is restricted to in-frame clones and leaves out a portion. The data contain approximately 170,000 clones, 75% to 95% of them singletons. The sample was PBMCs. This TCR was sampled from a woman between 18 and 29 years old in good health and CMV-seropositive. The chain joins TRBV18 to TRBJ2-7; 9 bases map to TRBD1. CDR3 region: CASSPGTGFRREQYF. DNA for the CDR3: TGTGCCAGCTCACCCGGGACAGGGTTCCGTCGCGAGCAGTACTTC.